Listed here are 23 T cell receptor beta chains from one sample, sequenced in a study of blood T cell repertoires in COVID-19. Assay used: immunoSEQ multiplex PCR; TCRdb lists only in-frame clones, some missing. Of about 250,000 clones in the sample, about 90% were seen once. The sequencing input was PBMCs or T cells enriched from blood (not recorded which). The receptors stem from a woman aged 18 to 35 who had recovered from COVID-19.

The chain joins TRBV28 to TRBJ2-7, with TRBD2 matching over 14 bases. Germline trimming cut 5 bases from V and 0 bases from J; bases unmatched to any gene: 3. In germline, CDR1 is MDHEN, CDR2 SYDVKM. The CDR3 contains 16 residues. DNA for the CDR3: TGTGCCAGCAGTCCCGGGACTAGCGGGAGCTCCTACGAGCAGTACTTC. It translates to CASSPGTSGSSYEQYF. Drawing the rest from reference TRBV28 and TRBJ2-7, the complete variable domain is DVKVTQSSRYLVKRTGEKVFLECVQDMDHENMFWYRQDPGLGLRLIYFSYDVKMKEKGDIPEGYSVSREKKERFSLILESASTNQTSMYLCASSPGTSGSSYEQYFGPGTRLTVT.

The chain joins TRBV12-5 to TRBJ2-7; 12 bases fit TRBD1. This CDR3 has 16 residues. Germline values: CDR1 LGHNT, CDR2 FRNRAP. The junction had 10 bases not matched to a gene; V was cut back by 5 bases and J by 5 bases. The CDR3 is CASGQPGQGAPHEQYF. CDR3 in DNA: TGTGCTAGTGGTCAACCGGGACAGGGGGCGCCCCACGAGCAGTACTTC.

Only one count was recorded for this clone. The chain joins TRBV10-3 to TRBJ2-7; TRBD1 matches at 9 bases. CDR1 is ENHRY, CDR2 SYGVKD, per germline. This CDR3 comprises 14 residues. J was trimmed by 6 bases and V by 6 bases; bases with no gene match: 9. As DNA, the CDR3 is TGTGCCATCAGGAGACAGGGGGTGAGCGGCGAGCAGTACTTC. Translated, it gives CAIRRQGVSGEQYF.

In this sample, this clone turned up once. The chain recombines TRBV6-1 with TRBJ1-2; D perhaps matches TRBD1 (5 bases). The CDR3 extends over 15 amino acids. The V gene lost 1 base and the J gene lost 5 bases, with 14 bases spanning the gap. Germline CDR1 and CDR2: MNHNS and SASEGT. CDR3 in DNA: TGTGCCAGCAGTGAAGGACGTCCAGGGAGGTATGGCTACACCTTC. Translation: CASSEGRPGRYGYTF.

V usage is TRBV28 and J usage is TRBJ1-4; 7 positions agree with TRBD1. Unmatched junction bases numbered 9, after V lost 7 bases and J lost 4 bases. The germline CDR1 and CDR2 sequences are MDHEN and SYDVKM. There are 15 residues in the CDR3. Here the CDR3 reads CASNQLGTDNEKLFF. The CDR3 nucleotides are TGTGCCAGCAACCAGTTAGGGACAGATAATGAAAAACTGTTTTTT.

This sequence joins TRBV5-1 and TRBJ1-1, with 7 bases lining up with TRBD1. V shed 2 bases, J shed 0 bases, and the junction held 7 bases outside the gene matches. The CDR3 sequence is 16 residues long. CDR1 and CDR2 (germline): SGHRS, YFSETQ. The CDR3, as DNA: TGCGCCAGCAGCTTACCGACAGGGACCATGAACACTGAAGCTTTCTTT. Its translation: CASSLPTGTMNTEAFF.

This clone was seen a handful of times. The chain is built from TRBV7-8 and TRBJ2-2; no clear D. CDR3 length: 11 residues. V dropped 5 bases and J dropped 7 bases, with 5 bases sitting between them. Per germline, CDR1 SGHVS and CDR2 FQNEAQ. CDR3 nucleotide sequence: TGTGCCAGCAGCCATATCGGGGAGCTGTTTTTT. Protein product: CASSHIGELFF.

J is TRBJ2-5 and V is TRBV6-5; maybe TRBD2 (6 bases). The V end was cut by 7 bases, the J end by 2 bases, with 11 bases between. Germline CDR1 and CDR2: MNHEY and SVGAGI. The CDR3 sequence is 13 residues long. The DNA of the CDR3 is TGTGCCAGCAAGTTCGGGAGACAAGAGACCCAGTACTTC. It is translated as CASKFGRQETQYF.

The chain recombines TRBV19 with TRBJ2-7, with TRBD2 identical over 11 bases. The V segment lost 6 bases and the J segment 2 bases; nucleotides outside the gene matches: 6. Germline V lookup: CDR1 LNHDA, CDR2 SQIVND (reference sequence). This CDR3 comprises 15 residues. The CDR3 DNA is TGTGCCAGTAGCCTAGCGGGAGGTCAAACCTACGAGCAGTACTTC. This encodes CASSLAGGQTYEQYF. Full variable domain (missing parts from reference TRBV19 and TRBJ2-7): DGGITQSPKYLFRKEGQNVTLSCEQNLNHDAMYWYRQDPGQGLRLIYYSQIVNDFQKGDIAEGYSVSREKKESFPLTVTSAQKNPTAFYLCASSLAGGQTYEQYFGPGTRLTVT.

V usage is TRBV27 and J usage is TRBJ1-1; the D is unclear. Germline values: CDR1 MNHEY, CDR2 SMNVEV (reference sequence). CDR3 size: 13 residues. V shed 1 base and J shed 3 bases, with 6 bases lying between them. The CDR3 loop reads CASSLFYDTEAFF. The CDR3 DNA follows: TGTGCCAGCAGTTTATTCTATGACACTGAAGCTTTCTTT.

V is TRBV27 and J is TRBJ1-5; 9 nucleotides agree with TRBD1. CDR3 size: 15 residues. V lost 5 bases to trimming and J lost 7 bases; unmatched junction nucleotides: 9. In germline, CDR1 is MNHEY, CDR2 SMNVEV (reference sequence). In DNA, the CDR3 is TGTGCCAGCAGTACCATACAGGGGGCGGGACAGCCCCAGCATTTT. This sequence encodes CASSTIQGAGQPQHF.

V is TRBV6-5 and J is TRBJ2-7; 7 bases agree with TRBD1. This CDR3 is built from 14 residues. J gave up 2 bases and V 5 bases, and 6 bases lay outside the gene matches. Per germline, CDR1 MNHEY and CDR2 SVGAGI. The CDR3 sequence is CASSRQGGPYEQYF. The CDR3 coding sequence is TGTGCCAGCAGTCGACAGGGTGGCCCCTACGAGCAGTACTTC.

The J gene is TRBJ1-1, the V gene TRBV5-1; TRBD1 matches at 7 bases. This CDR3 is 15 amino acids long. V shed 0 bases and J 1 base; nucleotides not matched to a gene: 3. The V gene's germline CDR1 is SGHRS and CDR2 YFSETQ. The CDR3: CASSLVTGTNTEAFF. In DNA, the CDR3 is TGCGCCAGCAGCTTGGTGACAGGGACGAACACTGAAGCTTTCTTT. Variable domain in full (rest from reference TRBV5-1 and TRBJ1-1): KAGVTQTPRYLIKTRGQQVTLSCSPISGHRSVSWYQQTPGQGLQFLFEYFSETQRNKGNFPGRFSGRQFSNSRSEMNVSTLELGDSALYLCASSLVTGTNTEAFFGQGTRLTVV.

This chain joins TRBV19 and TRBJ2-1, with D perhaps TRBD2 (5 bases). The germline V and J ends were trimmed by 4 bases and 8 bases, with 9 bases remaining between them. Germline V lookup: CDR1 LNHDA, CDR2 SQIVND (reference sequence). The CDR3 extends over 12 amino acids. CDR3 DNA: TGTGCCAGTAGTACTGAGAGGGATGAGCAGTTCTTC. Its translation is CASSTERDEQFF.

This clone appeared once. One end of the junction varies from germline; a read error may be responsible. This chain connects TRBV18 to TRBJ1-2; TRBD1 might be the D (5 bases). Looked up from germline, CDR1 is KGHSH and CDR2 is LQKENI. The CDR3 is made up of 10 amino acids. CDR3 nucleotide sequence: TGTGCCAGCTCACAGGACACCGCGTACTTC. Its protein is CASSQDTAYF.

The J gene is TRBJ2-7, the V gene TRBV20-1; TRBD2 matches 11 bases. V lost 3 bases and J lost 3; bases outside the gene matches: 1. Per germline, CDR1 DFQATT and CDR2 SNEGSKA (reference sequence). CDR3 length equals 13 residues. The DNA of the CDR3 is TGCAGTGCTAGTAGCGGGAGGGACTACGAGCAGTACTTC. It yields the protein CSASSGRDYEQYF.

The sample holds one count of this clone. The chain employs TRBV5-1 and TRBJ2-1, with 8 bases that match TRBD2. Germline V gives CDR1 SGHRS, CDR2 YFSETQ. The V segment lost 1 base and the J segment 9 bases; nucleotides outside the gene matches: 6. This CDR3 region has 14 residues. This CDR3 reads CASSLRGLEGEQFF. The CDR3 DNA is TGCGCCAGCAGCTTGAGGGGACTAGAGGGTGAGCAGTTCTTC. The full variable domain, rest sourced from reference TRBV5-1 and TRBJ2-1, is KAGVTQTPRYLIKTRGQQVTLSCSPISGHRSVSWYQQTPGQGLQFLFEYFSETQRNKGNFPGRFSGRQFSNSRSEMNVSTLELGDSALYLCASSLRGLEGEQFFGPGTRLTVL.

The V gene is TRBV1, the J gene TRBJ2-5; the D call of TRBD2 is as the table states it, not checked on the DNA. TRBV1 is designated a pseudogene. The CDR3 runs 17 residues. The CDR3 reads CTSSQEWTSGEQETQYF. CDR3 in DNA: TGCACCAGCAGCCAAGAGTGGACTAGCGGCGAACAAGAGACCCAGTACTTC.

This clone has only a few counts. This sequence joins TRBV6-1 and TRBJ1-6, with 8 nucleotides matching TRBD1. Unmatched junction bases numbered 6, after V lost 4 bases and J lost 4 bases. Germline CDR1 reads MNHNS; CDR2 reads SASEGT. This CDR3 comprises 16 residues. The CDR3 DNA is TGTGCCAGCAGTGTACAGGGGGGTAATTATAATTCACCCCTCCACTTT. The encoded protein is CASSVQGGNYNSPLHF.

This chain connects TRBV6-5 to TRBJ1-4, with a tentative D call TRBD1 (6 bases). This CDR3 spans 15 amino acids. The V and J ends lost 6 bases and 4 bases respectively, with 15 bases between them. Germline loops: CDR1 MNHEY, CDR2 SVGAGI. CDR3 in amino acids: CASSLLRGGNEKLFF. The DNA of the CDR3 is TGTGCCAGCAGCCTTCTCAGGGGCGGTAATGAAAAACTGTTTTTT.

Here the CDR3 reads CASSGRDRNSPLHF. The DNA of the CDR3 is TGTGCCAGCAGCGGTCGGGACAGAAATTCACCCCTCCACTTT. The chain is built from TRBV9 and TRBJ1-6; 7 nucleotides align to TRBD1. The CDR3 is made up of 14 amino acids. Trimming cost V 3 bases and J 7 bases; bases outside gene matches: 4. CDR1 is SGDLS, CDR2 YYNGEE, per germline.

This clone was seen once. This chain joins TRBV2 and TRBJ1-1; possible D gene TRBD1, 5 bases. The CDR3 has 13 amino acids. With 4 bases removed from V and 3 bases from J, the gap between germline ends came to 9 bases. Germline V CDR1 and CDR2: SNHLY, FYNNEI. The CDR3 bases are TGTGCCAGCAGTGTTGACAGCGACACTGAAGCTTTCTTT. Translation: CASSVDSDTEAFF.

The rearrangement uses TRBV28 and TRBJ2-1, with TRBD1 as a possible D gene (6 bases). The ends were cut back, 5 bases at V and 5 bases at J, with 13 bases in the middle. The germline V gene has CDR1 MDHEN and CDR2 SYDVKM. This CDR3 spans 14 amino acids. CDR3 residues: CASSKQGADNEQFF. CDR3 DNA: TGTGCCAGCAGTAAACAGGGTGCGGACAATGAGCAGTTCTTC. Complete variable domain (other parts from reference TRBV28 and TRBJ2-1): DVKVTQSSRYLVKRTGEKVFLECVQDMDHENMFWYRQDPGLGLRLIYFSYDVKMKEKGDIPEGYSVSREKKERFSLILESASTNQTSMYLCASSKQGADNEQFFGPGTRLTVL.